What follows are 24 T cell receptor beta chains derived from one specimen sequenced in a study of cytotoxic CD8 clonotypes in ibrutinib-treated CLL. Repertoires were generated with immunoSEQ multiplex PCR, while TCRdb's copy carries only in-frame clones and drops some. The data contain about 58,000 clones, approximately 71% of them singletons. The specimen was PBMCs, collected after 12 months of ibrutinib treatment. These receptors were taken from a human donor with chronic lymphocytic leukemia.

This clone was observed a handful of times. The CDR3 DNA reads as TGCGCCAGCAGCACCGGGGACAACGAGAACCAAGAGACCCAGTACTTC. Amino acids: CASSTGDNENQETQYF. The chain is built from TRBV5-1 and TRBJ2-5; D perhaps matches TRBD1 (6 bases). Trimming took 4 bases from V and 0 from J, leaving 16 bases between them. The CDR3 loop spans 16 amino acids. Germline V lookup: CDR1 SGHRS, CDR2 YFSETQ.

CDR3 in amino acids: CASSYGGVPGNTIYF. DNA of the CDR3: TGTGCCAGCAGTTACGGGGGGGTCCCTGGAAACACCATATATTTT. The genes are TRBV6-5 and TRBJ1-3, with D possibly TRBD1 on 5 matching bases. This CDR3 contains 15 residues. Trimming took 2 bases from V and 2 from J, leaving 10 bases between them. Germline CDR1 is MNHEY and CDR2 is SVGAGI.

V gene TRBV28 combines with J gene TRBJ1-5, with 8 bases that match TRBD1. The CDR3 consists of 13 residues. Germline V gene lookup returns CDR1 MDHEN and CDR2 SYDVKM. The trim removed 7 bases at V and 6 bases at J, leaving 5 bases unmatched. The CDR3 sequence is CASIGQGGQPQHF. The DNA for the CDR3 is TGTGCCAGCATAGGACAGGGTGGTCAGCCCCAGCATTTT.

This clone has just a few counts. The CDR3 coding sequence is TGCGCCAGCAGTGTTCCGTGGGGACAGGGGAAGGCAATGGAGGAAGAGACCCAGTACTTC. As protein: CASSVPWGQGKAMEEETQYF. The rearrangement links TRBV10-2 to TRBJ2-5, with 10 bases identical to TRBD1. This CDR3 has 20 residues. Germline CDR1 is WSHSY and CDR2 is SAAADI. The ends lost 4 bases at V and 3 bases at J; junction bases unmatched: 20.

This clone was picked up one time. V gene TRBV4-1 combines with J gene TRBJ2-1; no clear D gene. Deletions cut 0 bases from V and 10 bases from J, with 7 bases between. In germline, CDR1 is MGHRA, CDR2 YSYEKL. CDR3 length: 12 residues. Here the CDR3 DNA reads TGCGCCAGCAGCCAAGATCTCGGCGAGCAGTTCTTC. Its protein is CASSQDLGEQFF.

This clone was seen a few times. The V gene is TRBV6-1, the J gene TRBJ2-7, with a possible D match to TRBD2 (5 bases). The germline V gene has CDR1 MNHNS and CDR2 SASEGT. CDR3 length: 17 amino acids. V was cut by 0 bases and J by 2 bases, with 17 bases left in between. CDR3 bases: TGTGCCAGCAGTGAAGCTATCCTAGCCGCTCACCCCTACGAGCAGTACTTC. It encodes CASSEAILAAHPYEQYF.

The chain uses TRBV5-1 and TRBJ1-1, with D uncertain. Germline lookup yields CDR1 SGHRS and CDR2 YFSETQ. V was trimmed by 0 bases and J by 4 bases, leaving 7 bases between them. This CDR3 is 13 amino acids long. In DNA form, the CDR3 reads TGCGCCAGCAGCTTGGTCTTGGGCACTGAAGCTTTCTTT. It codes for CASSLVLGTEAFF. Looking up the rest from reference TRBV5-1 and TRBJ1-1 gives the full variable domain: KAGVTQTPRYLIKTRGQQVTLSCSPISGHRSVSWYQQTPGQGLQFLFEYFSETQRNKGNFPGRFSGRQFSNSRSEMNVSTLELGDSALYLCASSLVLGTEAFFGQGTRLTVV.

The V call is TRBV11-2, the J call TRBJ2-5; D is unresolved. The CDR3 extends over 15 amino acids. Germline CDR1 is SGHAT and CDR2 is FQNNGV. Trimming took off 5 bases at V and 3 bases at J, with 16 bases between the two ends. In nucleotides, the CDR3 is TGTGCCAGCAGCCCCCAGCCGTGGCTAGAAGAGACCCAGTACTTC. This translates into CASSPQPWLEETQYF.

V usage is TRBV10-2 and J usage is TRBJ1-5; D unclear. Germline CDR1 and CDR2: WSHSY and SAAADI. CDR3 length: 14 residues. The germline V and J ends were trimmed by 0 bases and 9 bases, with 12 bases remaining between them. The DNA for the CDR3 is TGCGCCAGCAGTGAGTCGAGTGCGGTAAGGCCCCAGCATTTT. The encoded protein is CASSESSAVRPQHF.

The chain links TRBV30 to TRBJ2-7, with D unclear. Trimming pared 0 bases from V and 9 bases from J, leaving 9 bases between. This CDR3 has 11 amino acids. Per the germline V gene, CDR1 is GTSNPN and CDR2 is SVGIG (reference sequence). As DNA, the CDR3 is TGTGCCTGGAGTGTACAACTTGGGCAGTACTTC. Protein: CAWSVQLGQYF.

As for this clone: One junction end does not reproduce the germline sequence, and a read error may be involved. The chain combines TRBV7-7 with TRBJ2-5, with 9 bases that match TRBD2. Germline V gene lookup returns CDR1 SSHAT and CDR2 FNYEAQ (reference sequence). The CDR3 is 19 residues long. The CDR3 nucleotides are TGTGCTAGCAGCCAAAGAGGGCCAGGGTCTAGCGGGGTAGTTGAGACCCAGTACTTC. Translating gives CASSQRGPGSSGVVETQYF. The full variable domain, completed using reference TRBV7-7 and TRBJ2-5, is GAGVSQSPRYKVTKRGQDVTLRCDPISSHATLYWYQQALGQGPEFLTYFNYEAQPDKSGLPSDRFSAERPEGSISTLTIQRTEQRDSAMYRCASSQRGPGSSGVVETQYFGPGTRLLVL.

This chain connects TRBV6-6 to TRBJ1-1, with TRBD1 matching over 8 bases. The CDR3 has 16 amino acids. V was clipped by 0 bases and J by 4 bases; unmatched bases: 7. Germline V gives CDR1 MNHNY, CDR2 SVGAGI (reference sequence). This chain's CDR3 is CASSYSVDRAGTEAFF. The DNA for the CDR3 is TGTGCCAGCAGTTACTCAGTGGACAGGGCGGGCACTGAAGCTTTCTTT.

Written as DNA, the CDR3 is TGTGCCAGCAGTTATCGTCACTACAATGAGCAGTTCTTC. Its protein product is CASSYRHYNEQFF. The genes are TRBV25-1 and TRBJ2-1; D uncertain. The CDR3 is 13 amino acids. V was shortened by 5 bases and J by 3 bases, with 8 bases between the two germline ends. The germline V gene encodes CDR1 MGHDK and CDR2 SYGVNS. The entire variable domain, with the rest obtained from reference TRBV25-1 and TRBJ2-1, is as follows: EADIYQTPRYLVIGTGKKITLECSQTMGHDKMYWYQQDPGMELHLIHYSYGVNSTEKGDLSSESTVSRIRTEHFPLTLESARPSHTSQYLCASSYRHYNEQFFGPGTRLTVL.

This clone was recorded a few times. This chain connects TRBV7-2 to TRBJ2-2; D is undetermined. The CDR3 has 14 residues. V was pared by 1 base and J by 6 bases, with 9 bases between. Germline V gene lookup returns CDR1 SGHTA and CDR2 FQGNSA. CDR3 nucleotide sequence: TGTGCCAGCAGCTTAGAGCCCTTCGCCGGGGAGCTGTTTTTT. Amino acids: CASSLEPFAGELFF.

The table lists this clone with a few counts. This chain joins TRBV4-1 and TRBJ2-2; 8 bases are a match to TRBD2. V dropped 1 base and J dropped 5; count of bases not matched to a gene: 12. CDR1 and CDR2 (germline): MGHRA, YSYEKL. The CDR3 runs to 18 residues. CDR3 sequence reads: CASSQGGGGLSRTGELFF. DNA of the CDR3: TGCGCCAGCAGCCAAGGGGGCGGGGGGCTAAGCAGGACCGGGGAGCTGTTTTTT.

The chain joins TRBV2 to TRBJ2-5, with TRBD2 as a possible D gene (6 bases). This CDR3 comprises 13 residues. From germline, CDR1 is SNHLY and CDR2 FYNNEI. V was clipped by 6 bases and J by 5 bases, with 13 bases between them. The CDR3 reads CASRPQEGETQYF. CDR3 in DNA: TGTGCCAGCAGGCCACAGGAGGGTGAGACCCAGTACTTC.

The chain uses TRBV7-2 and TRBJ2-5, with D possibly TRBD1 on 5 matching bases. Trimming left V 0 bases short and J 11 bases short, with 10 bases between. Germline CDR1 is SGHTA and CDR2 is FQGNSA. CDR3 size: 12 residues. The CDR3 DNA reads as TGTGCCAGCAGCTTAGCGGGGCCAAGGCAGTACTTC. Its protein product is CASSLAGPRQYF.

The chain is built from TRBV27 and TRBJ1-2; TRBD1 might be the D (6 bases). The V gene's germline CDR1 is MNHEY and CDR2 SMNVEV (reference sequence). Trimming took off 5 bases at V and 4 bases at J, with 11 bases between the two ends. The CDR3 is 13 amino acids. CDR3 sequence reads: CASSATGSYGYTF. CDR3 in DNA: TGTGCCAGCAGTGCGACAGGTTCCTATGGCTACACCTTC.

The rearrangement joins TRBV5-1 to TRBJ2-7; 9 positions agree with TRBD1. Trimming removed 4 bases from V and 3 bases from J; junction bases left unmatched: 5. Germline loops: CDR1 SGHRS, CDR2 YFSETQ. This CDR3 has 14 residues. This chain's CDR3 is CASSTEDRGYEQYF. The CDR3 nucleotides read TGCGCCAGCAGCACCGAGGACAGGGGCTACGAGCAGTACTTC.

Only a few counts were recorded for this clone. V gene TRBV19 combines with J gene TRBJ2-7; D is ambiguous. Germline CDR1 LNHDA, CDR2 SQIVND (reference sequence). The CDR3 runs to 12 residues. Trimming left V 3 bases short and J 6 bases short, with 9 bases between. CDR3 residues: CASSIRGGEQYF. Written as DNA, the CDR3 is TGTGCCAGTAGTATTCGCGGTGGCGAGCAGTACTTC.

This clone was seen only a few times. V gene TRBV5-1 combines with J gene TRBJ2-3; TRBD2 agrees at 11 bases. The germline V gene has CDR1 SGHRS and CDR2 YFSETQ. CDR3 length: 16 amino acids. V was pared by 4 bases and J by 4 bases, with 8 bases of the junction left unmatched. The CDR3 spells CASSRLTSGSPDTQYF. In DNA, the CDR3 is TGCGCCAGCAGCCGACTAACTAGCGGGAGCCCAGATACGCAGTATTTT.

This rearrangement joins TRBV11-1 to TRBJ1-1; 8 nucleotides align to TRBD1. J was trimmed by 1 base and V by 1 base; bases with no gene match: 2. Per germline, CDR1 SGHAT and CDR2 FQDESV (reference sequence). The CDR3 sequence is 15 residues long. The CDR3 loop is CASSLGTGTNTEAFF. In DNA, the CDR3 is TGTGCCAGCAGCTTAGGGACAGGGACGAACACTGAAGCTTTCTTT.

This clone appeared a few times. The rearrangement joins TRBV28 to TRBJ2-7; the D is unclear. Germline assignment: CDR1 MDHEN and CDR2 SYDVKM. This CDR3 has 12 residues. V was clipped by 2 bases and J by 2 bases, with 4 bases between them. CDR3 region: CASSLNPYEQYF. The DNA for the CDR3 is TGTGCCAGCAGTTTAAACCCCTACGAGCAGTACTTC.

The V and J genes are TRBV6-5 and TRBJ2-2; the match to TRBD1 covers 8 bases. The CDR3 consists of 16 residues. Germline V gene sequence: CDR1 MNHEY, CDR2 SVGAGI. Trimming at V came to 1 base and at J to 6 bases, leaving 7 bases not matched to a gene. The CDR3 DNA is TGTGCCAGCAGTTACTTTCAGGGGGCGATTCCCGGGGAGCTGTTTTTT. Translating gives CASSYFQGAIPGELFF.